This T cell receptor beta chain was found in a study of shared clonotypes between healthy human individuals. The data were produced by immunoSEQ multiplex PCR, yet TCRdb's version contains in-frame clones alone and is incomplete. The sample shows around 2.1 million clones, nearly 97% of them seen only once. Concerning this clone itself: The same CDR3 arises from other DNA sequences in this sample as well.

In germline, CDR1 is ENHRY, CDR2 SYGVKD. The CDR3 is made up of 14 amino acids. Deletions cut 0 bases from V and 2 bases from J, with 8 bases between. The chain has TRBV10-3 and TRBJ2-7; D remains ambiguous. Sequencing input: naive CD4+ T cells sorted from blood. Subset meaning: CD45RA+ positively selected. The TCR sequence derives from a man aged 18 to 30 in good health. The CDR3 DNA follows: TGTGCCATCAGTGAGTCGGGTCAGACCTACGAGCAGTACTTC. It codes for CAISESGQTYEQYF.